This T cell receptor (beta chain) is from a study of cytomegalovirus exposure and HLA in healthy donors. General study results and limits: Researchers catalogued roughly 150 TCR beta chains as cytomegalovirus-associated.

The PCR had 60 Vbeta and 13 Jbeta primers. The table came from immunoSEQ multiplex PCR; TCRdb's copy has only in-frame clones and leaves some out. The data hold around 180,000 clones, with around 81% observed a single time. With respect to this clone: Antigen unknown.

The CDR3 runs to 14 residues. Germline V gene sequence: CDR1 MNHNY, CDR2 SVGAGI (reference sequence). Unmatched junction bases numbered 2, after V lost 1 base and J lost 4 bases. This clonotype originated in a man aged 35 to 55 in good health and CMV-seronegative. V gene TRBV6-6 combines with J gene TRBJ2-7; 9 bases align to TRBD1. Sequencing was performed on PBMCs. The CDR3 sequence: CASSYLGQGYEQYF. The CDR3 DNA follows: TGTGCCAGCAGTTACTTAGGACAGGGGTACGAGCAGTACTTC.